The rows below give T cell receptor beta chains drawn from one sample of a study of early T cells in non-severe SARS-CoV-2 infection. TCRdb used MiXCR to reprocess the 5' RACE reads, holding one entry per CDR3 protein. This sample yields 45,000 or so distinct CDR3 sequences, of which 6% to 6.5% are seen a single time; over 10% belongs to the top ten. The sequenced sample was whole blood. These receptors came from an adult who was a healthcare worker with PCR-confirmed SARS-CoV-2 infection or an uninfected control (not recorded which). The CDR3 runs from the conserved cysteine through the conserved F or W. Only part of the rows carry a size: once, few, many, or a class if the clone is expanded.

size | J | V | CDR3
many | TRBJ2-7 | TRBV9 | CASSPGHYEQYF
. | TRBJ2-2 | TRBV11-2 | CASSPGLAPNTGELFF
. | TRBJ2-1 | TRBV5-1 | CASSLDTVGGGNEQFF
many | TRBJ2-7 | TRBV29-1 | CSVVTGPRPYEQYF
few | TRBJ1-1 | TRBV12-5 | CASGFAGTGRAFF
. | TRBJ2-2 | TRBV12-3/TRBV12-4 | CASTQVQIPGELFF
many | TRBJ2-1 | TRBV11-2 | CASSPRNEQFF
many | TRBJ2-5 | TRBV24-1 | CATSEAIGSKETQYF
few | TRBJ2-7 | TRBV5-4 | CASSFPGQRKGEQYF
many | TRBJ1-6 | TRBV12-3/TRBV12-4 | CASSPRRGDSPLHF
. | TRBJ2-3 | TRBV3-1 | CASSQGFFGDTQYF
. | TRBJ1-5 | TRBV7-2 | CASSQRAANSNQPQHF
few | TRBJ2-1 | TRBV12-3/TRBV12-4 | CASSPTMGADNEQFF
many | TRBJ2-5 | TRBV20-1 | CSARDPQVQETQYF
many | TRBJ2-2 | TRBV18 | CASSPGQTNTGELFF
. | TRBJ1-1 | TRBV25-1 | CASSEEVNRKGAEAFF
. | TRBJ1-6 | TRBV4-1 | CASSVEGSRSYNSPLHF
many | TRBJ1-1 | TRBV5-1 | CASSPGVNTEAFF
few | TRBJ2-1 | TRBV7-6 | CASSLENNEQFF
. | TRBJ2-3 | TRBV5-1 | CASSSDGADTQYF
few | TRBJ2-7 | TRBV5-1 | CASSLADRGAEQYF
few | TRBJ2-7 | TRBV6-6 | CASSAAGTASYEQYF
. | TRBJ2-3 | TRBV6-5 | CASISGGGDTQYF